The next 32 T cell receptor beta chains were all read from a single sample in a study of shared clonotypes between healthy human individuals. This table comes from immunoSEQ multiplex PCR, and its TCRdb copy is limited to in-frame clones, with some not included. Here the sample spans 2,500,000 or so clones, approximately 90% being singletons. The sample consisted of naive CD4+ T cells from PBMCs. Subset noted: CD45RA+ positively selected. The origin of the receptors is a man between 18 and 35 years old in good health. Some clones in this sample may be carry-over from other donors' samples.

The chain combines TRBV6-1 with TRBJ1-5; 11 bases agree with TRBD1. Trimming cost V 0 bases and J 3 bases; bases outside gene matches: 4. Germline CDR1 MNHNS, CDR2 SASEGT. The length of the CDR3 is 17 residues. The CDR3 sequence: CASSEARDRGTNQPQHF. The CDR3 DNA reads TGTGCCAGCAGTGAAGCGAGGGACAGGGGGACCAATCAGCCCCAGCATTTT.

This chain uses TRBV7-2 with TRBJ2-7; D is unresolved. The V gene's germline CDR1 is SGHTA and CDR2 FQGNSA. With 0 bases removed from V and 2 bases from J, the gap between germline ends came to 11 bases. CDR3 length: 15 residues. DNA of the CDR3: TGTGCCAGCAGCTTAGCTGGACGGCCAACCTACGAGCAGTACTTC. Amino acids: CASSLAGRPTYEQYF.

Worth noting for this clone: Mismatch with germline at one junction end may stem from a read error. The J gene is TRBJ2-2, the V gene TRBV5-1, with D tentatively TRBD1 or TRBD2 (6 bases each). The germline gives CDR1 SGHRS, CDR2 YFSETQ. The CDR3 has 15 residues. The CDR3 loop reads CASSLLGQGDLRFLF. CDR3 DNA: TGCGCCAGCAGCTTGTTGGGACAAGGGGACTTGCGCTTTCTTTTT.

This clone was detected once. The chain couples TRBV28 to TRBJ2-7, with D perhaps being TRBD1 or TRBD2 (5 bases each). Looked up from germline, CDR1 is MDHEN and CDR2 is SYDVKM. The V end lost 8 bases, the J end lost 2 bases, and 19 bases lay between the germline ends. The CDR3 has 15 residues. The CDR3 region is CASVSFGGWAYEQYF. CDR3 DNA: TGTGCCAGCGTGTCGTTTGGGGGTTGGGCCTACGAGCAGTACTTC.

This clone has a handful of counts. This chain uses TRBV5-4 with TRBJ1-1, with D perhaps matching TRBD1 (6 bases). The CDR3 has 15 amino acids. V was clipped by 2 bases and J by 1 base, with 12 bases between them. Germline CDR1 and CDR2: SGHNT and YYREEE (reference sequence). DNA for the CDR3: TGTGCCAGCAGCTTTTCCGGGGGCCCGAACACTGAAGCTTTCTTT. This encodes CASSFSGGPNTEAFF.

V usage is TRBV7-8 and J usage is TRBJ2-7; 10 nucleotides line up with TRBD1. The CDR3 spans 16 residues. V trimming: 0 bases; J trimming: 4 bases; junction bases outside the gene matches: 6. The V gene's germline CDR1 is SGHVS and CDR2 FQNEAQ. In nucleotides, the CDR3 is TGTGCCAGCAGCTTAGCAGCGGGACAGGGGCTTTACGAGCAGTACTTC. Encoded protein: CASSLAAGQGLYEQYF.

The chain couples TRBV7-3 to TRBJ2-1, with 7 bases lining up with TRBD2. The CDR3 consists of 14 residues. The trim removed 5 bases at V and 8 bases at J, leaving 9 bases unmatched. The germline V gene encodes CDR1 SGHTA and CDR2 FQGTGA. The CDR3 nucleotides are TGTGCCAGCAGCCCCAGCGGGATACTCGATGAGCAGTTCTTC. Encoded protein: CASSPSGILDEQFF. Full variable domain (remainder filled in from reference TRBV7-3 and TRBJ2-1): GAGVSQTPSNKVTEKGKYVELRCDPISGHTALYWYRQSLGQGPEFLIYFQGTGAADDSGLPNDRFFAVRPEGSVSTLKIQRTERGDSAVYLCASSPSGILDEQFFGPGTRLTVL.

The V call is TRBV9, the J call TRBJ2-3; 7 nucleotides match TRBD2. Germline trimming cut 4 bases from V and 6 bases from J; bases unmatched to any gene: 17. The germline gives CDR1 SGDLS, CDR2 YYNGEE. The CDR3 runs 17 residues. The CDR3 region is CASSRNTGVAGGDTQYF. In DNA, the CDR3 is TGTGCCAGCAGCCGCAATACCGGGGTAGCGGGCGGGGATACGCAGTATTTT. Together with reference TRBV9 and TRBJ2-3, the CDR3 gives the full variable domain: DSGVTQTPKHLITATGQRVTLRCSPRSGDLSVYWYQQSLDQGLQFLIQYYNGEERAKGNILERFSAQQFPDLHSELNLSSLELGDSALYFCASSRNTGVAGGDTQYFGPGTRLTVL.

The rearrangement joins TRBV7-3 to TRBJ2-3; D is unresolved. From germline, CDR1 is SGHTA and CDR2 FQGTGA. The V end was cut by 5 bases, the J end by 2 bases, with 2 bases between. This CDR3 contains 11 residues. The CDR3 protein is CASSTTDTQYF. In nucleotides, the CDR3 is TGTGCCAGCAGCACCACAGATACGCAGTATTTT.

The J gene is TRBJ1-1, the V gene TRBV5-6, with no clear D. Trimming stripped 0 bases from V and 0 bases from J, with 6 bases between. This CDR3 spans 14 amino acids. CDR1 is SGHDT, CDR2 YYEEEE, per germline. The CDR3 loop reads CASSLASLNTEAFF. CDR3 coding DNA: TGTGCCAGCAGCTTGGCCAGTTTGAACACTGAAGCTTTCTTT.

The chain has TRBV14 and TRBJ2-5; tentative D call: TRBD2 (7 bases). The germline CDR1 and CDR2 sequences are SGHDN and FVKESK. V was pared by 5 bases and J by 0 bases, with 13 bases between. The CDR3 has 15 residues. CDR3 DNA sequence: TGTGCCAGCAGCGGCGGGGGCCGGTACCAAGAGACCCAGTACTTC. The encoded protein is CASSGGGRYQETQYF.

With respect to this clone: One end of the junction fails to match germline, which may point to a read error. This rearrangement joins TRBV5-4 to TRBJ1-2; D is perhaps TRBD1 (5 bases). CDR1 is SGHNT, CDR2 YYREEE, per germline (reference sequence). The CDR3 is 13 residues long. The CDR3 here is CAGSFGQGNGYTF. The CDR3 DNA follows: TGTGCCGGCAGCTTTGGTCAGGGTAACGGCTACACCTTC. The whole variable domain, remainder taken from reference TRBV5-4 and TRBJ1-2, is ETGVTQSPTHLIKTRGQQVTLRCSSQSGHNTVSWYQQALGQGPQFIFQYYREEENGRGNFPPRFSGLQFPNYSSELNVNALELDDSALYLCAGSFGQGNGYTFGSGTRLTVV.

The V gene is TRBV5-1, the J gene TRBJ2-2; D is ambiguous. The CDR3 covers 16 residues. The germline V gene encodes CDR1 SGHRS and CDR2 YFSETQ. Trimming cost V 0 bases and J 0 bases, with 9 bases left between them. The DNA of the CDR3 is TGCGCCAGCAGCTTGGGGACGGCCGCGAACACCGGGGAGCTGTTTTTT. Encoded protein: CASSLGTAANTGELFF. The full variable domain, rest sourced from reference TRBV5-1 and TRBJ2-2, is KAGVTQTPRYLIKTRGQQVTLSCSPISGHRSVSWYQQTPGQGLQFLFEYFSETQRNKGNFPGRFSGRQFSNSRSEMNVSTLELGDSALYLCASSLGTAANTGELFFGEGSRLTVL.

The chain combines TRBV30 with TRBJ2-1; the match to TRBD2 covers 8 bases. The CDR3 has 20 residues. Germline V CDR1 and CDR2: GTSNPN, SVGIG (reference sequence). The V segment lost 6 bases and the J segment 0 bases; nucleotides outside the gene matches: 22. CDR3 sequence reads: CACHTPYPPAGVGSYNEQFF. In DNA form, the CDR3 reads TGTGCCTGCCACACCCCTTATCCCCCAGCGGGAGTCGGCTCCTACAATGAGCAGTTCTTC.

The rearrangement joins TRBV5-6 to TRBJ1-1; D unclear. Germline assignment: CDR1 SGHDT and CDR2 YYEEEE. The CDR3 loop spans 13 amino acids. V gave up 5 bases and J gave up 4 bases, with 12 bases separating them. In nucleotides, the CDR3 is TGTGCCAGCAGATCTACCTGGGGCACTGAAGCTTTCTTT. It is translated as CASRSTWGTEAFF.

The chain joins TRBV7-3 to TRBJ2-7; D is possibly TRBD1 (6 bases). Looked up from germline, CDR1 is SGHTA and CDR2 is FQGTGA. The CDR3 has 16 residues. With 1 base removed from V and 2 bases from J, the gap between germline ends came to 15 bases. The CDR3 loop reads CASSLNPDRSTYEQYF. The CDR3 nucleotides are TGTGCCAGCAGCTTAAACCCAGACAGGTCGACCTACGAGCAGTACTTC.

The chain couples TRBV28 to TRBJ2-7, with 7 positions matching TRBD2. The ends lost 6 bases at V and 3 bases at J; junction bases unmatched: 11. Per the germline V gene, CDR1 is MDHEN and CDR2 is SYDVKM. The CDR3 loop spans 15 amino acids. The CDR3 here is CASSENAGVGYEQYF. The CDR3 nucleotides read TGTGCCAGCAGCGAAAACGCGGGAGTAGGCTACGAGCAGTACTTC.

The gene calls are TRBV5-5 and TRBJ2-5; TRBD2 aligns across 8 bases. The CDR3 is 17 amino acids. CDR1 is SGHKS, CDR2 YYEKEE, per germline (reference sequence). The V gene end was trimmed by 0 bases and the J gene end by 3 bases; junction bases not matched to a gene: 10. The CDR3 here is CASSLVGNGRAKETQYF. The CDR3 coding sequence is TGTGCCAGCAGCTTGGTCGGTAACGGGAGGGCCAAAGAGACCCAGTACTTC.

The J gene is TRBJ2-7, the V gene TRBV28; TRBD1 matches 11 bases. Trimming removed 3 bases from V and 6 bases from J; junction bases left unmatched: 4. This CDR3 is 14 amino acids long. The germline V gene has CDR1 MDHEN and CDR2 SYDVKM. CDR3 in amino acids: CASSFPGTGGEQYF. The CDR3 DNA reads TGTGCCAGCAGTTTTCCCGGGACAGGGGGCGAGCAGTACTTC.

This chain links TRBV28 with TRBJ2-2; TRBD1 matches 9 bases. CDR3 length: 14 amino acids. Germline CDR1 and CDR2: MDHEN and SYDVKM. V lost 5 bases, J lost 6 bases, and 4 bases stayed unmatched. Here the CDR3 DNA reads TGTGCCAGCAGTGCCGGGACAGGGCCCGGGGAGCTGTTTTTT. Translation gives CASSAGTGPGELFF.

A single count supports this clone. The J gene is TRBJ2-3, the V gene TRBV7-2; 7 nucleotides align to TRBD1. Germline values: CDR1 SGHTA, CDR2 FQGNSA. This CDR3 contains 14 residues. J was trimmed by 5 bases and V by 1 base; bases with no gene match: 3. CDR3 loop: CASSLEGAGDTQYF. DNA for the CDR3: TGTGCCAGCAGCTTAGAGGGGGCCGGAGATACGCAGTATTTT.

This rearrangement joins TRBV7-2 to TRBJ2-5; TRBD2 might be the D (5 bases). Germline CDR1 SGHTA, CDR2 FQGNSA. Deletions cut 1 base from V and 2 bases from J, with 11 bases between. CDR3 length: 15 amino acids. CDR3 amino acids: CASSLDRGPQETQYF. Here the CDR3 DNA reads TGTGCCAGCAGCTTAGACCGGGGTCCTCAAGAGACCCAGTACTTC.

On this clone itself: Within the sample, other DNA sequences also encode this same CDR3. V usage is TRBV19 and J usage is TRBJ1-2; 7 bases map to TRBD1. The CDR3 loop spans 15 amino acids. CDR1 and CDR2 (germline): LNHDA, SQIVND (reference sequence). The trim removed 1 base at V and 2 bases at J, leaving 4 bases unmatched. CDR3 nucleotide sequence: TGTGCCAGTAGTATAGTGGGCAGGGGGAACTATGGCTACACCTTC. This gives the protein CASSIVGRGNYGYTF.

The chain has TRBV15 and TRBJ2-2; 7 nucleotides align to TRBD1. This CDR3 has 14 residues. Unmatched junction bases numbered 4, after V lost 4 bases and J lost 5 bases. The V gene's germline CDR1 is LNHNV and CDR2 YYDKDF (reference sequence). CDR3 residues: CATSKQGWTGELFF. The CDR3, as DNA: TGTGCCACCAGCAAACAGGGGTGGACCGGGGAGCTGTTTTTT.

This clone appeared a single time. The chain links TRBV25-1 to TRBJ2-1; D uncertain. The CDR3 is 16 amino acids. V was cut by 0 bases and J by 2 bases, with 11 bases left in between. The germline gives CDR1 MGHDK, CDR2 SYGVNS. Written as DNA, the CDR3 is TGTGCCAGCAGTGAATATGAAGGGTGGGCCTACAATGAGCAGTTCTTC. The encoded protein is CASSEYEGWAYNEQFF.

V gene TRBV9 combines with J gene TRBJ1-5, with TRBD1 identical over 8 bases. Germline V gene sequence: CDR1 SGDLS, CDR2 YYNGEE. Losses at the gene ends were 3 bases for V and 8 bases for J; bases not matched to a gene: 16. The CDR3 sequence is 17 residues long. The DNA of the CDR3 is TGTGCCAGCAGCGGAAGATGTCCCAGGGGGCTTGGAAAGCCCCAGCATTTT. Amino acids: CASSGRCPRGLGKPQHF.

The chain uses TRBV7-9 and TRBJ2-7; D is perhaps TRBD1 (6 bases). The CDR3 sequence is 14 residues long. V lost 5 bases and J 6 bases, leaving 17 bases between the germline ends. The germline CDR1 and CDR2 sequences are SEHNR and FQNEAQ (reference sequence). The CDR3: CASSGRGGSFEQYF. Here the CDR3 DNA reads TGTGCCAGCAGCGGGAGAGGGGGAAGTTTCGAGCAGTACTTC.

J is TRBJ1-1 and V is TRBV6-4, with D possibly matching TRBD1 (6 bases). V was shortened by 6 bases and J by 0 bases, with 14 bases between the two germline ends. This CDR3 contains 15 residues. CDR1 and CDR2 (germline): MRHNA, SNTAGT. Here the CDR3 reads CASRSTGGMNTEAFF. CDR3 DNA: TGTGCCAGCAGATCGACAGGCGGGATGAACACTGAAGCTTTCTTT.

CDR3 sequence (DNA): TGCGCCAGCAGCATGAATTTCGGAGCACAGGGAATCTATGGCTACACCTTC. It is translated as CASSMNFGAQGIYGYTF. This sequence joins TRBV4-1 and TRBJ1-2; tentative D call: TRBD1 (6 bases). CDR1 is MGHRA, CDR2 YSYEKL, per germline. The V gene lost 5 bases and the J gene lost 4 bases, with 23 bases spanning the gap. The CDR3 has 17 amino acids.

With regard to this clone: The same CDR3 can be traced to other DNA sequences in this sample. The V gene is TRBV5-4, the J gene TRBJ2-1; a weak D match, TRBD1 (6 bases). This CDR3 comprises 15 residues. Germline lookup yields CDR1 SGHNT and CDR2 YYREEE (reference sequence). V was trimmed by 4 bases and J by 0 bases, leaving 11 bases between them. CDR3 coding DNA: TGTGCCAGCAGCCCGACAGGAAGCTCCTACAATGAGCAGTTCTTC. This gives the protein CASSPTGSSYNEQFF.

The chain joins TRBV2 to TRBJ1-5; weak D call: TRBD1 (6 bases). Germline CDR1 is SNHLY and CDR2 is FYNNEI. V was shortened by 1 base and J by 7 bases, with 17 bases between the two germline ends. CDR3 length: 16 residues. This CDR3 reads CASSEGQVLGGQPQHF. The CDR3 DNA sequence: TGTGCCAGCAGTGAAGGCCAGGTCCTAGGGGGGCAGCCCCAGCATTTT.

This clone came up once. This chain joins TRBV27 and TRBJ2-7; D uncertain. Germline CDR1 is MNHEY and CDR2 is SMNVEV (reference sequence). Deletions cut 5 bases from V and 0 bases from J, with 20 bases between. This CDR3 comprises 17 residues. The CDR3 spells CASSTPSRRPHSYEQYF. DNA of the CDR3: TGTGCCAGCAGTACCCCCTCCCGCAGGCCCCACTCCTACGAGCAGTACTTC.